This TCR beta chain derives from a study of T cells after yellow fever vaccination. Study-wide points: Re-detected after boosting: most primary clones, approximately 97% of CD4 and roughly 90% of CD8. Weaker in magnitude, the secondary response showed a faster peak on day 5 versus 15.

One entry per CDR3 protein, called by TCRdb with MiXCR from the 5' RACE reads. Here the sample spans some 500,000 distinct CDR3 sequences, roughly 12% being singletons. Points on this clonotype: Its antigen is as yet unknown.

This CDR3 region has 15 residues. V lost 3 bases, J lost 3 bases, and 15 bases lay in between. Germline V gene lookup returns CDR1 MDHEN and CDR2 SYDVKM. The material sequenced was PBMCs, taken on the day of the yellow fever booster vaccination. The V and J genes are TRBV28 and TRBJ2-7; a weak D match, TRBD1 (5 bases). The receptor's source is a man aged 25 to 45 who received the YFV17D yellow fever vaccine. The CDR3 nucleotides are TGTGCCAGCAGTTTCTCCAGGGCAGGGAACTACGAGCAGTACTTC. This gives the protein CASSFSRAGNYEQYF.